The 9 T cell receptor beta chains below all came from one sample that was sequenced in a study of CD8+CD57+ T cells in acquired aplastic anemia. Selection for sequencing was limited to patients who had shown CD8+CD57+ cell expansion by flow cytometry. CDR3 and TCR beta VDJ profiling relied on genomic DNA as the template. In TCRdb, the reads were re-called with MiXCR into one record per CDR3 protein. This table holds about 120,000 distinct CDR3 sequences, roughly 55% found once. Sample: sorted CD4+, CD8+, or CD8+CD57+ T cells (not recorded which) from PBMCs. These receptors were taken from a human donor with aplastic anemia.

This clonotype occurred once. This chain links TRBV7-2 with TRBJ2-5; D perhaps matches TRBD2 (5 bases). Trimming shortened V by 1 base and J by 4 bases, and 7 bases separated the two germline ends. The CDR3 runs 13 residues. Germline CDR1 reads SGHTA; CDR2 reads FQGNSA. The CDR3 region is CASSLGTLETQYF. DNA of the CDR3: TGTGCCAGCAGCTTAGGGACTTTAGAGACCCAGTACTTC.

The V gene is TRBV6-5, the J gene TRBJ1-6; no firm D call. Germline loops: CDR1 MNHEY, CDR2 SVGAGI. The CDR3 is 14 amino acids. Trimming took 4 bases from V and 10 from J, leaving 14 bases between them. The CDR3 protein is CASSLGRGESPLHF. The CDR3 DNA is TGTGCCAGCAGTTTAGGTCGGGGTGAGTCACCCCTCCACTTT.

This clonotype was seen many times. The chain couples TRBV7-6 to TRBJ2-7; TRBD1 is a possible D gene (6 bases). This CDR3 is 16 amino acids long. CDR1 and CDR2 (germline): SGHVS, FNYEAQ. The germline V and J ends were trimmed by 5 bases and 6 bases, with 23 bases remaining between them. The CDR3 DNA follows: TGTGCCAGCAGCAACCGGCTGGGGGCCGCTACCTGCGAGCAGTACTTC. It specifies CASSNRLGAATCEQYF.

The genes are TRBV24-1 and TRBJ2-7, with 9 bases lining up with TRBD1. The CDR3 has 15 residues. CDR1 and CDR2 from the germline V gene are KGHDR and SFDVKD. The junction had 6 bases not matched to a gene; V was cut back by 2 bases and J by 5 bases. Here the CDR3 reads CATSDSRTGDDEQYF. In nucleotides, the CDR3 is TGTGCCACCAGTGATTCCCGGACAGGGGACGACGAGCAGTACTTC.

The rearrangement links TRBV7-9 to TRBJ1-2; TRBD1 matches 7 bases. The V and J ends lost 6 bases and 7 bases, in that order; junction bases with no gene match: 14. The CDR3 has 15 amino acids. The germline V gene has CDR1 SEHNR and CDR2 FQNEAQ (reference sequence). In nucleotides, the CDR3 is TGTGCCAGCAGAGACGACAGGGCCCCTCCTTCTGGCTACACCTTC. Translated, it gives CASRDDRAPPSGYTF.

This clonotype was counted many times. The chain uses TRBV19 and TRBJ2-7, with 8 bases matching TRBD1. This CDR3 region has 14 residues. The germline V gene encodes CDR1 LNHDA and CDR2 SQIVND (reference sequence). V was clipped by 5 bases and J by 3 bases; unmatched bases: 6. Here the CDR3 reads CASSSGTGNYEQYF. CDR3 nucleotides: TGTGCCAGTAGTTCTGGGACAGGAAACTACGAGCAGTACTTC.

The CDR3 bases are TGTGCCAGCAGTATCAGGGGGGCAGACTATGGCTACACCTTC. It specifies CASSIRGADYGYTF. The chain couples TRBV2 to TRBJ1-2, with 7 bases matching TRBD1. Germline V gene sequence: CDR1 SNHLY, CDR2 FYNNEI. The length of the CDR3 is 14 residues. Trimming cost V 5 bases and J 3 bases; bases outside gene matches: 6.

The chain's CDR3 is CATSEAGRVADTQYF. For the CDR3, the DNA is TGTGCCACCAGTGAAGCGGGCAGGGTCGCGGATACGCAGTATTTT. The V gene is TRBV24-1, the J gene TRBJ2-3, with D possibly being TRBD2 (6 bases). CDR1 and CDR2 from the germline V gene are KGHDR and SFDVKD. The CDR3 consists of 15 residues. V gave up 4 bases and J gave up 6 bases, with 16 bases separating them.

As to this clonotype: A much larger clone differs by one base, so this may be a read error. The chain joins TRBV19 to TRBJ2-1; D unclear. Germline loops: CDR1 LNHDA, CDR2 SQIVND (reference sequence). The CDR3 spans 16 residues. CDR3 amino acids: CASSIGGGGSYNEQLF. CDR3 in DNA: TGTGCCAGTAGTATCGGCGGCGGTGGCTCCTACAATGAGCAGCTCTTC.